This T cell receptor beta chain was obtained from a study of cytomegalovirus exposure and HLA in healthy donors. Study-level points and caveats: An analysis done earlier found most TCR beta V segments productive about 90% or about 30% of the time. Several of the most significant clusters appeared, in a later analysis, to be linked to common viral pathogens. The study put some 160 TCR beta chains on its list as cytomegalovirus-associated.

The PCR made use of 60 Vbeta and 13 Jbeta primers. Data came from immunoSEQ multiplex PCR; TCRdb stores just in-frame clones and leaves some out. This sample's table has 150,000 to 200,000 clones. The CDR3 runs to 13 residues. Germline CDR1 is SGHRS and CDR2 is YFSETQ. V shed 4 bases and J shed 6 bases, with 13 bases lying between them. As for this clone: The antigen is undetermined.

The V call is TRBV5-1, the J call TRBJ1-2, with D unclear. This TCR was sampled from a woman younger than 35 in good health and CMV-seropositive. Sequenced sample: PBMCs. In DNA form, the CDR3 reads TGCGCCAGCAGCCCACATGCCCAGGATGGCTACACCTTC. This sequence encodes CASSPHAQDGYTF.